This T cell receptor beta chain is drawn from a study of T cells in Graves' hyperthyroidism and ophthalmopathy. Looking at the study overall: Peripheral blood draws took place at initial diagnosis, ahead of any treatment.

TCR beta CDR3 regions were amplified from RNA. RT-PCR in the first round (using the HTBI primer set) targeted the TCR CDR3. One entry per CDR3 protein results from TCRdb running MiXCR on the multiplex PCR reads. The sample carries some 340,000 distinct CDR3 sequences, roughly 13% recorded once. V was trimmed by 8 bases and J by 2 bases, leaving 13 bases between them. CDR1 and CDR2 (germline): SGHVS, FQNEAQ. The CDR3 loop spans 14 amino acids. The source material was blood. The V and J genes are TRBV7-8 and TRBJ2-1; the D is unclear. This receptor was taken from a woman between 40 and 50 years old with Graves' ophthalmopathy. The CDR3 reads CASLGSQPYNEQFF. CDR3 nucleotides: TGTGCCAGCTTAGGTTCTCAGCCCTACAATGAGCAGTTCTTC.